This T cell receptor (beta chain) was sequenced for a study of PD-1 blockade in classical Hodgkin lymphoma. Points from the study as a whole: A significant rise in TCR diversity was seen by C4D1 for CD4+ cells but not for CD8+ cells. The drivers behind the repertoire differences, possibly disease activity or prior therapy, remain undefined.

Relapse was seen in all patients after autologous stem cell transplantation, and brentuximab vedotin exposure was variable. Complete response, partial response or progressive disease made up the best responses. As concerns this clone: The antigen is not known.

Using immunoSEQ multiplex PCR, the repertoire was profiled, and TCRdb retains in-frame clones only, with some absent. The sample lists about 6,500 clones, around three quarters occurring once. J gave up 5 bases and V 5 bases, and 9 bases lay outside the gene matches. CDR1 and CDR2 from the germline V gene are SGHRS and YFSETQ. This CDR3 has 16 amino acids. The gene calls are TRBV5-1 and TRBJ2-2; TRBD1 agrees at 10 bases. This clonotype was sampled from a human donor with classical Hodgkin lymphoma. The material sequenced was peripheral blood mononuclear cells (PBMCs), taken at baseline. The CDR3 region has the DNA TGCGCCAGCAGTTACGACAGGGGGCAGGGGACCGGGGAGCTGTTTTTT. Its protein is CASSYDRGQGTGELFF.